The 15 T cell receptor beta chains below come from one sample, sequenced in a study of blood T cell repertoires in COVID-19 (dated by TCRdb to the early 2020s). Library preparation employed the immunoSEQ multiplex PCR assay. Entries here come from immuneACCESS through TCRdb and include only in-frame sequences with V and J called. Some clones fail to appear in such tables; in the studies checked, an unresolved V gene covers under half of the shortfall, and the cause of the remainder is unknown. The sample has under 400,000 clones on record, around 87% of them singletons. The ten largest account for approximately 1.8% of the sample. The sample comprised PBMCs or T cells enriched from blood (not recorded which). The source is a man aged 35-49 years in a cohort exposed to, infected with or recovered from COVID-19 (not recorded which).

The chain joins TRBV5-1 to TRBJ1-5; 7 bases line up with TRBD1. The J segment lost 5 bases and the V segment lost 4 bases, leaving 6 bases of the junction unmatched. CDR1 is SGHRS, CDR2 YFSETQ, per germline. There are 14 residues in the CDR3. CDR3: CASSLRQGDQPQHF. Written as DNA, the CDR3 is TGCGCCAGCAGCCTCCGACAGGGTGATCAGCCCCAGCATTTT.

Only a few counts were recorded for this clone. This chain connects TRBV7-3 to TRBJ2-1, with D maybe TRBD2 (6 bases). The CDR3 runs 14 residues. CDR1 and CDR2 from the germline V gene are SGHTA and FQGTGA. The V end was cut by 4 bases, the J end by 7 bases, with 14 bases between. CDR3 bases: TGTGCCAGCAGCTCCGGATACGGGAGAAATGAGCAGTTCTTC. Protein sequence: CASSSGYGRNEQFF.

The chain links TRBV18 to TRBJ1-1; 9 nucleotides match TRBD1. Unmatched junction bases numbered 2, after V lost 2 bases and J lost 4 bases. This CDR3 has 14 residues. Looked up from germline, CDR1 is KGHSH and CDR2 is LQKENI. The CDR3 DNA reads as TGTGCCAGCTCACCAACAGGGGGCATCACTGAAGCTTTCTTT. As protein: CASSPTGGITEAFF.

The genes are TRBV2 and TRBJ2-7, with 10 nucleotides matching TRBD2. The germline gives CDR1 SNHLY, CDR2 FYNNEI. V gave up 8 bases and J gave up 7 bases; unmatched junction bases: 11. The CDR3 totals 14 residues. CDR3 DNA: TGTGCCAGCCGACCCTGGGCTAGCGGGAGAGAGCAGTACTTC. The encoded protein is CASRPWASGREQYF. The variable domain in full, with the rest retrieved from reference TRBV2 and TRBJ2-7, is EPEVTQTPSHQVTQMGQEVILRCVPISNHLYFYWYRQILGQKVEFLVSFYNNEISEKSEIFDDQFSVERPDGSNFTLKIRSTKLEDSAMYFCASRPWASGREQYFGPGTRLTVT.

The chain has TRBV6-5 and TRBJ2-3, with 8 nucleotides matching TRBD2. From germline, CDR1 is MNHEY and CDR2 SVGAGI. The CDR3 spans 15 residues. Trimming cost V 6 bases and J 6 bases; bases outside gene matches: 11. The CDR3 coding sequence is TGTGCCAGCAGGGGACTAGGCCGGGTAGCGGATACGCAGTATTTT. Translation: CASRGLGRVADTQYF.

V usage is TRBV18 and J usage is TRBJ2-1; TRBD1 matches at 10 bases. Per the germline V gene, CDR1 is KGHSH and CDR2 is LQKENI. Trimming at V came to 5 bases and at J to 7 bases, leaving 5 bases not matched to a gene. CDR3 length equals 14 residues. The CDR3 here is CASSSPGQGNEQFF. Here the CDR3 DNA reads TGTGCCAGCTCATCGCCGGGACAGGGGAATGAGCAGTTCTTC.

This clone was seen a handful of times. CDR3 in DNA: TGTGCCAGCAGTCCCGAGGGGGGGGGTCAGCCCCAGCATTTT. It is translated as CASSPEGGGQPQHF. This chain uses TRBV6-4 with TRBJ1-5; D is possibly TRBD1 (6 bases). The CDR3 spans 14 residues. Per germline, CDR1 MRHNA and CDR2 SNTAGT. Trimming removed 5 bases from V and 6 bases from J, with 14 bases in between.

V usage is TRBV4-1 and J usage is TRBJ2-7; D not resolved. The CDR3 extends over 15 amino acids. CDR1 MGHRA and CDR2 YSYEKL come from the germline V gene. Trimming removed 0 bases from V and 0 bases from J, with 9 bases in between. The chain's CDR3 is CASSQESESSYEQYF. DNA of the CDR3: TGCGCCAGCAGCCAAGAAAGCGAGAGCTCCTACGAGCAGTACTTC.

This clone was recorded once. The chain employs TRBV18 and TRBJ1-2, with 10 positions matching TRBD1. V lost 0 bases and J lost 0; bases outside the gene matches: 4. Germline CDR1 reads KGHSH; CDR2 reads LQKENI. The CDR3 has 17 residues. This chain's CDR3 is CASSPPGTGAANYGYTF. In DNA form, the CDR3 reads TGTGCCAGCTCACCACCGGGGACAGGGGCCGCTAACTATGGCTACACCTTC.

The chain joins TRBV24-1 to TRBJ2-3; 7 bases line up with TRBD2. Germline trimming cut 4 bases from V and 4 bases from J; bases unmatched to any gene: 4. The CDR3 runs to 14 residues. Germline CDR1 is KGHDR and CDR2 is SFDVKD. CDR3 coding DNA: TGTGCCACCAGTGAAGCACTAGCGTCAGATACGCAGTATTTT. This codes for CATSEALASDTQYF.

The chain has TRBV5-1 and TRBJ1-1, with unresolved D. The CDR3 loop spans 15 amino acids. V was pared by 1 base and J by 0 bases, with 10 bases between. Germline V gene data show CDR1 as SGHRS and CDR2 as YFSETQ. Here the CDR3 reads CASSLMQDLNTEAFF. In DNA, the CDR3 is TGCGCCAGCAGCTTGATGCAGGACTTGAACACTGAAGCTTTCTTT.

The chain links TRBV5-1 to TRBJ2-7, with TRBD2 matching over 10 bases. Germline-derived CDR1 and CDR2 are SGHRS and YFSETQ. The CDR3 sequence is 17 residues long. J lost 2 bases, V lost 4 bases, and 12 bases had no gene match. The CDR3 coding sequence is TGCGCCAGCAGCGGCAGATTTTCTAGCGGGAGTGCCTACGAGCAGTACTTC. This sequence encodes CASSGRFSSGSAYEQYF.

The chain uses TRBV11-1 and TRBJ2-3, with D possibly being TRBD2 (5 bases). V lost 6 bases, J lost 1 base, and 5 bases lay in between. This CDR3 region has 12 residues. Looked up from germline, CDR1 is SGHAT and CDR2 is FQDESV (reference sequence). CDR3 nucleotide sequence: TGTGCCAGCAGACTAGGCACAGATACGCAGTATTTT. Protein product: CASRLGTDTQYF.

This chain joins TRBV4-2 and TRBJ2-2; weak D call: TRBD2 (5 bases). Per germline, CDR1 LGHNA and CDR2 YNFKEQ. V dropped 5 bases and J dropped 7 bases, with 14 bases sitting between them. CDR3 size: 14 residues. CDR3 nucleotides: TGTGCCAGCAGCGAACGAGCGGAGATCGGGGAGCTGTTTTTT. It specifies CASSERAEIGELFF.

This sequence joins TRBV14 and TRBJ2-7; weak D call: TRBD2 (6 bases). The CDR3 has 16 amino acids. Trimming took off 1 base at V and 5 bases at J, with 18 bases between the two ends. The V gene's germline CDR1 is SGHDN and CDR2 FVKESK. Here the CDR3 reads CASSQGGGMRLHEQYF. CDR3 bases: TGTGCCAGCAGCCAAGGGGGAGGAATGAGGCTACACGAGCAGTACTTC.